These T cell receptor beta chains were read from a single sample in a study of Graves' ophthalmopathy and Graves' hyperthyroidism. In TCRdb, the multiplex PCR reads were re-called with MiXCR into one record per CDR3 protein. The sample includes hundreds of thousands of distinct CDR3 sequences, roughly 21% of them seen just once. Sequenced sample: peripheral blood. These receptors were obtained from a young woman with stable Graves' hyperthyroidism. Each CDR3 is given with its conserved first and last residue. The order of the fields is J gene, clone size, D gene, V gene, CDR3 DNA, CDR3 protein. A D gene is named only where the DNA matches it firmly. Where a row states a size, it is once, few, many or the class of an expanded clone; other rows omit it.

J gene: TRBJ2-7
clone size: -
D gene: TRBD1
V gene: TRBV20-1
CDR3 DNA: TGCAGTGCGGTTTCGGGACAGCTCTCCTACGAGCAGTACTTC
CDR3 protein: CSAVSGQLSYEQYF

J gene: TRBJ2-7
clone size: many
D gene: TRBD1
V gene: TRBV11-1
CDR3 DNA: TGTGCCAGCAGCTTATTCGGGGGACAGGGGTTCGGCGAGCAGTACTTC
CDR3 protein: CASSLFGGQGFGEQYF

J gene: TRBJ1-2
clone size: few
D gene: TRBD1
V gene: TRBV30
CDR3 DNA: TGTGCCTGGAGTGTGTTTGGAGGGGGCGGCTACACCTTC
CDR3 protein: CAWSVFGGGGYTF

J gene: TRBJ1-2
clone size: many
D gene: -
V gene: TRBV29-1
CDR3 DNA: TGCAGCGTTGAAGTCCCAGGGGAGTATGGCTACACCTTC
CDR3 protein: CSVEVPGEYGYTF

J gene: TRBJ2-7
clone size: many
D gene: -
V gene: TRBV29-1
CDR3 DNA: TGCAGCGTTGAGGGGGACGGCTACGAGCAGTACTTC
CDR3 protein: CSVEGDGYEQYF

J gene: TRBJ2-2
clone size: many
D gene: TRBD1
V gene: TRBV11-1
CDR3 DNA: TGTGCCAGCAGCAACCCGGGACAGGGGGTTATAAACACCGGGGAGCTGTTTTTT
CDR3 protein: CASSNPGQGVINTGELFF

J gene: TRBJ1-1
clone size: once
D gene: -
V gene: TRBV6-1
CDR3 DNA: TGTGCCAGCACCGCCGGCCTTACCTCTGAAGCTTTCTTT
CDR3 protein: CASTAGLTSEAFF

J gene: TRBJ1-5
clone size: many
D gene: -
V gene: TRBV3-1
CDR3 DNA: TGTGCCAGCAGTGTCAGGGGATGGGATCAGCCCCAGCATTTT
CDR3 protein: CASSVRGWDQPQHF

J gene: TRBJ1-2
clone size: many
D gene: -
V gene: TRBV20-1
CDR3 DNA: TGCAAACCCGGAGGCGAAGGACAGAGCTTCCACTATGGCTACACCTTC
CDR3 protein: CKPGGEGQSFHYGYTF

J gene: TRBJ1-5
clone size: -
D gene: -
V gene: TRBV27
CDR3 DNA: TGTGCCAGCAGTTGGACACGCAATCAGCCCCAGCATTTT
CDR3 protein: CASSWTRNQPQHF

J gene: TRBJ1-5
clone size: many
D gene: -
V gene: TRBV6-5
CDR3 DNA: TGTGCCAGCAGTCCCCCCGGCAGGGTCAATCAGCCCCAGCATTTT
CDR3 protein: CASSPPGRVNQPQHF

J gene: TRBJ1-1
clone size: -
D gene: TRBD1
V gene: TRBV6-1
CDR3 DNA: TGTGCCAGCAGTGAATTCACCTTGGCGGGACAGGGGATGAACACTGAAGCTTTCTTT
CDR3 protein: CASSEFTLAGQGMNTEAFF

J gene: TRBJ2-7
clone size: many
D gene: -
V gene: TRBV20-1
CDR3 DNA: TGCAGTGCTGACACAGGGTTCGAGAAGCAGTACTTC
CDR3 protein: CSADTGFEKQYF

J gene: TRBJ2-7
clone size: many
D gene: TRBD2
V gene: TRBV27
CDR3 DNA: TGTGCCAGCAGTCTCTCCCCTAGCGGCCATAGCTCCTACGAGCAGTACTTC
CDR3 protein: CASSLSPSGHSSYEQYF

J gene: TRBJ1-2
clone size: few
D gene: TRBD1
V gene: TRBV6-1
CDR3 DNA: TGTGCCACCGTAACAGGGGGCGCTGGCTACACCTTC
CDR3 protein: CATVTGGAGYTF

J gene: TRBJ1-1
clone size: few
D gene: TRBD1
V gene: TRBV4-1
CDR3 DNA: TGCGCCAGCAGCCCCAGGACAGGGGGCGCACCCACTGAAGCTTTCTTT
CDR3 protein: CASSPRTGGAPTEAFF